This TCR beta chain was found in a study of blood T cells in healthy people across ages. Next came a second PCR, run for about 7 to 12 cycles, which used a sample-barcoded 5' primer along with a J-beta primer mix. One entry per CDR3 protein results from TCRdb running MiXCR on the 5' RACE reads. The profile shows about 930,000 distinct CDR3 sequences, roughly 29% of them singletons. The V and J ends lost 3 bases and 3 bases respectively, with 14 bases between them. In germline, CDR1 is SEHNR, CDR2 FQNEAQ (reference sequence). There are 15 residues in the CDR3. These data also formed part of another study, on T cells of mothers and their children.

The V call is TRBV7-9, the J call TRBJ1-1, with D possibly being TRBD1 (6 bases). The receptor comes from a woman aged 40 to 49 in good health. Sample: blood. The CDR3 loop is CASSLDGGRDTEAFF. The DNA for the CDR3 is TGTGCCAGCAGCTTGGACGGGGGGCGCGACACTGAAGCTTTCTTT.